Following are 20 T cell receptor beta chains from one sample sequenced in a study of blood T cell repertoires in COVID-19. TCRdb's table, derived via immunoSEQ multiplex PCR, lists solely in-frame clones and lacks some. Altogether some 190,000 clones are present, approximately 90% being singletons, with the ten largest covering approximately 4.5%. The sequenced sample consisted of peripheral blood. The receptor set was obtained from a human donor in a cohort sampled during active COVID-19.

The V and J genes are TRBV28 and TRBJ2-1; 7 bases align to TRBD2. Germline values: CDR1 MDHEN, CDR2 SYDVKM. The CDR3 length is 17 residues. V gave up 2 bases and J gave up 4 bases; unmatched junction bases: 11. The CDR3 protein is CASSLVPPGLSYNEQFF. In nucleotides, the CDR3 is TGTGCCAGCAGTTTAGTTCCGCCGGGACTATCGTACAATGAGCAGTTCTTC.

The gene calls are TRBV5-4 and TRBJ2-3; 7 nucleotides match TRBD2. CDR1 SGHNT and CDR2 YYREEE come from the germline V gene (reference sequence). CDR3 size: 14 residues. V dropped 4 bases and J dropped 7; count of bases not matched to a gene: 9. For the CDR3, the DNA is TGTGCCAGCAGCCCTCAGCGGGGCCACTATACGCAGTATTTT. This sequence encodes CASSPQRGHYTQYF. The full variable domain, rest sourced from reference TRBV5-4 and TRBJ2-3, is ETGVTQSPTHLIKTRGQQVTLRCSSQSGHNTVSWYQQALGQGPQFIFQYYREEENGRGNFPPRFSGLQFPNYSSELNVNALELDDSALYLCASSPQRGHYTQYFGPGTRLTVL.

V usage is TRBV19 and J usage is TRBJ1-1, with unresolved D. This CDR3 comprises 13 residues. Germline CDR1 and CDR2: LNHDA and SQIVND (reference sequence). V lost 7 bases, J lost 4 bases, and 13 bases lay in between. CDR3 sequence (DNA): TGTGCCAGTACCCAGGAAGGTTTCACTGAAGCTTTCTTT. Encoded protein: CASTQEGFTEAFF.

The genes are TRBV18 and TRBJ2-1, with 10 bases aligning to TRBD2. The CDR3 contains 15 residues. CDR1 and CDR2 (germline): KGHSH, LQKENI. Losses at the gene ends were 3 bases for V and 7 bases for J; bases not matched to a gene: 6. CDR3 sequence (DNA): TGTGCCAGCTCACCGCTAGCGGGGGCTGGTAATGAGCAGTTCTTC. Protein product: CASSPLAGAGNEQFF.

This rearrangement joins TRBV5-1 to TRBJ2-7; weak D call: TRBD1 (6 bases). Looked up from germline, CDR1 is SGHRS and CDR2 is YFSETQ. V lost 4 bases to trimming and J lost 0 bases, with 14 bases between them. The CDR3 has 15 residues. CDR3 nucleotide sequence: TGCGCCAGCAGCCCCCTAGGGGGAAGCTCCTACGAGCAGTACTTC. It specifies CASSPLGGSSYEQYF.

The chain carries TRBV28 and TRBJ2-1; 12 nucleotides agree with TRBD2. The CDR3 runs to 17 residues. Per germline, CDR1 MDHEN and CDR2 SYDVKM. V shed 4 bases and J 10 bases; nucleotides not matched to a gene: 14. CDR3 residues: CASSSPTGTSGLREQFF. The CDR3 nucleotides are TGTGCCAGCAGTTCACCAACCGGGACTAGCGGGCTGAGGGAGCAGTTCTTC.

V gene TRBV4-3 combines with J gene TRBJ1-4; 10 bases fit TRBD1. V lost 0 bases to trimming and J lost 3 bases; unmatched junction nucleotides: 1. The CDR3 extends over 16 amino acids. Germline CDR1 is LGHNA and CDR2 is YSLEER. This chain's CDR3 is CASSQDGQGANEKLFF. For the CDR3, the DNA is TGCGCCAGCAGCCAAGACGGACAGGGGGCTAATGAAAAACTGTTTTTT.

CDR3 protein: CASSRGERSYQETQYF. CDR3 in DNA: TGTGCCAGCTCCAGGGGTGAGCGGAGCTACCAAGAGACCCAGTACTTC. The genes are TRBV11-2 and TRBJ2-5; the D gene is possibly TRBD1 (6 bases). V shed 8 bases and J shed 0 bases, with 19 bases lying between them. The CDR3 is 16 residues long. In germline, CDR1 is SGHAT, CDR2 FQNNGV.

The V call is TRBV30, the J call TRBJ2-7, with D maybe TRBD2 (6 bases). Trimming cost V 4 bases and J 0 bases, with 10 bases left between them. CDR1 is GTSNPN, CDR2 SVGIG, per germline (reference sequence). CDR3 length: 13 amino acids. This CDR3 reads CAWTRGSSYEQYF. CDR3 bases: TGTGCCTGGACCCGGGGGAGCTCCTACGAGCAGTACTTC.

This clone was picked up one time. The chain employs TRBV30 and TRBJ2-1, with 7 bases aligning to TRBD2. The length of the CDR3 is 15 residues. The germline gives CDR1 GTSNPN, CDR2 SVGIG (reference sequence). J lost 2 bases, V lost 0 bases, and 4 bases had no gene match. CDR3 residues: CAWSVQAGTYNEQFF. CDR3 sequence (DNA): TGTGCCTGGAGTGTACAAGCGGGGACCTACAATGAGCAGTTCTTC.

This sequence joins TRBV6-1 and TRBJ1-2, with TRBD1 matching 7 bases. Germline CDR1 is MNHNS and CDR2 is SASEGT. The CDR3 is 13 amino acids. V lost 3 bases to trimming and J lost 8 bases; unmatched junction nucleotides: 6. The CDR3: CASSDRPGGGYTF. The CDR3 DNA sequence: TGTGCCAGCAGTGATAGACCAGGGGGAGGCTACACCTTC.

The chain has TRBV5-1 and TRBJ2-2; D uncertain. Trimming cost V 4 bases and J 5 bases, with 3 bases left between them. This CDR3 has 11 residues. CDR1 SGHRS and CDR2 YFSETQ come from the germline V gene. The CDR3 DNA reads as TGCGCCAGCAGCATAACCGGGGAGCTGTTTTTT. It specifies CASSITGELFF.

The chain links TRBV7-2 to TRBJ2-7; unclear D gene. The CDR3 has 11 residues. CDR1 and CDR2 from the germline V gene are SGHTA and FQGNSA. Trimming left V 1 base short and J 6 bases short, with 4 bases between. CDR3 protein: CASSLDSEQYF. CDR3 nucleotide sequence: TGTGCCAGCAGCTTAGACTCCGAGCAGTACTTC.

The V call is TRBV6-5, the J call TRBJ2-1, with 8 bases that match TRBD2. Losses at the gene ends were 5 bases for V and 4 bases for J; bases not matched to a gene: 4. Germline-derived CDR1 and CDR2 are MNHEY and SVGAGI. This CDR3 is 14 amino acids long. The CDR3 coding sequence is TGTGCCAGCAGTCGACTAGCGCAGTACAATGAGCAGTTCTTC. This codes for CASSRLAQYNEQFF.

The rearrangement joins TRBV5-1 to TRBJ2-7; 8 bases are shared with TRBD1. CDR1 is SGHRS, CDR2 YFSETQ, per germline. The CDR3 extends over 17 amino acids. Trimming removed 4 bases from V and 2 bases from J; junction bases left unmatched: 14. The CDR3 is CASSRLGLQGGTYEQYF. The CDR3, as DNA: TGCGCCAGCAGCAGACTTGGGTTACAGGGGGGTACCTACGAGCAGTACTTC.

The genes are TRBV27 and TRBJ2-7, with 11 bases lining up with TRBD1. The germline V gene has CDR1 MNHEY and CDR2 SMNVEV (reference sequence). J was trimmed by 2 bases and V by 5 bases; bases with no gene match: 5. The CDR3 extends over 15 amino acids. CDR3 region: CASSTGTGGPYEQYF. The DNA for the CDR3 is TGTGCCAGCAGTACCGGGACAGGGGGTCCCTACGAGCAGTACTTC.

The chain uses TRBV27 and TRBJ2-1; TRBD2 agrees at 13 bases. The CDR3 contains 16 residues. J was trimmed by 8 bases and V by 5 bases; bases with no gene match: 9. Per germline, CDR1 MNHEY and CDR2 SMNVEV (reference sequence). The CDR3 nucleotides read TGTGCCAGCAGTGGGGGACTAGCGGGAAGGGTCTATGAGCAGTTCTTC. It specifies CASSGGLAGRVYEQFF.

The J gene is TRBJ1-5, the V gene TRBV3-1 (or the pseudogene TRBV3-2); 10 nucleotides match TRBD1. This CDR3 comprises 11 residues. Trimming removed 4 bases from V and 16 bases from J; junction bases left unmatched: 4. CDR1 is LGHDT and CDR2 is YNNKEL in the germline V gene (reference sequence). CDR3 bases: TGTGCCAGCAGCCGGGGACAGGGGATCCATTTT. Translation gives CASSRGQGIHF.

The chain joins TRBV19 to TRBJ2-7, with 11 nucleotides matching TRBD1. This CDR3 contains 15 residues. Germline trimming cut 5 bases from V and 0 bases from J; bases unmatched to any gene: 3. Germline V gives CDR1 LNHDA, CDR2 SQIVND (reference sequence). CDR3 DNA: TGTGCCAGTAGTTCCGGGACAGGGGGCTCCTACGAGCAGTACTTC. It is translated as CASSSGTGGSYEQYF. Full variable domain (remainder filled in from reference TRBV19 and TRBJ2-7): DGGITQSPKYLFRKEGQNVTLSCEQNLNHDAMYWYRQDPGQGLRLIYYSQIVNDFQKGDIAEGYSVSREKKESFPLTVTSAQKNPTAFYLCASSSGTGGSYEQYFGPGTRLTVT.

V and J are TRBV6-5 and TRBJ1-1, with 8 bases aligning to TRBD1. The germline gives CDR1 MNHEY, CDR2 SVGAGI. V shed 6 bases, J shed 0 bases, and the junction held 6 bases outside the gene matches. The CDR3 runs 15 residues. CDR3 coding DNA: TGTGCCAGCAGGGGACAGGCCCGAATGAACACTGAAGCTTTCTTT. It encodes CASRGQARMNTEAFF.